The following is a T cell receptor (beta chain) sequence with its context. Its antigen is still unknown. These data are taken from a study of type 1 and type 2 diabetes patients. The overall study: Magnetic bead positive selection isolated CD4+ or CD8+ T cells from PBMCs. Study observations and caveats: A median of one highly-expanded CD4+ clone, covering about 4% of reads, occurred in type 2 diabetes.

The CDR3 spans 16 residues. J lost 3 bases, V lost 3 bases, and 11 bases had no gene match. The PCR template was genomic DNA. A primer set of 30 forward and 13 reverse primers amplified the CDR3. TCRdb re-called the multiplex PCR reads with MiXCR, one entry per CDR3 protein. The table includes about 270,000 distinct CDR3 sequences, approximately 45% detected once. Sequencing was carried out using peripheral blood mononuclear cells (PBMCs). The source is a man between 18 and 29 years old with type 2 diabetes. The chain joins TRBV12-3 or TRBV12-4 to TRBJ2-7, with 7 positions matching TRBD1. The CDR3 DNA reads TGTGCCAGCAGTTTTTATAAATCAGGGGGAAGCTACGAGCAGTACTTC. Protein sequence: CASSFYKSGGSYEQYF.